This TCR beta chain originates from a study of blood T cell repertoires in COVID-19. Overall study context: Collection of acute and convalescent COVID-19 samples took place in the United States, Italy and Spain.

Assay used: immunoSEQ multiplex PCR; TCRdb lists only in-frame clones, some missing. This table has 250,000 or so clones, over 80% appearing once. The germline V gene encodes CDR1 SGDLS and CDR2 YYNGEE. The CDR3 covers 15 residues. Trimming removed 4 bases from V and 4 bases from J; junction bases left unmatched: 9. The sequencing input was peripheral blood. The source is a woman aged 40 to 49 who had recovered from COVID-19. The chain recombines TRBV9 with TRBJ2-5, with TRBD1 matching 8 bases. CDR3 residues: CASSIQQGVTETQYF. The CDR3 DNA follows: TGTGCCAGCAGCATACAACAGGGGGTTACAGAGACCCAGTACTTC. The full variable domain, its missing parts supplied by reference TRBV9 and TRBJ2-5, is DSGVTQTPKHLITATGQRVTLRCSPRSGDLSVYWYQQSLDQGLQFLIQYYNGEERAKGNILERFSAQQFPDLHSELNLSSLELGDSALYFCASSIQQGVTETQYFGPGTRLLVL.